One sample yielded the 17 T cell receptor beta chains listed below, sequenced in a study of blood T cells in healthy people across ages. For the second PCR, which ran for about 7 to 11 cycles, a sample-barcoded 5' primer and a J-beta primer mix were used. TCRdb independently ran MiXCR on the 5' RACE reads; one entry per CDR3 protein. The table records 1.5 million or so distinct CDR3 sequences, 40% to 50% of them present only once. The material sequenced was blood. The receptor set was obtained from a young woman in good health.

The chain uses TRBV12-3 or TRBV12-4 and TRBJ2-4, with 10 positions matching TRBD2. The CDR3 totals 22 residues. J was trimmed by 0 bases and V by 5 bases; bases with no gene match: 22. The DNA for the CDR3 is TGTGCCAGCAGTCTCCAGCGGGGGGGCCAAGGGACTCCCCCTGGAGCCAAAAACATTCAGTACTTC. It encodes CASSLQRGGQGTPPGAKNIQYF.

There are a few counts of this clonotype. This chain links TRBV7-2 with TRBJ2-3; 8 nucleotides match TRBD2. Germline V gives CDR1 SGHTA, CDR2 FQGNSA. The CDR3 has 18 residues. With V trimmed by 5 bases and J by 2 bases, 15 bases remained unmatched. The CDR3 nucleotides read TGTGCCAGCAGCCCTCGTTCGGGACTAGGGGAGCCCACAGATACGCAGTATTTT. Its protein product is CASSPRSGLGEPTDTQYF.

This chain links TRBV7-2 with TRBJ1-4, with a possible D match to TRBD1 (5 bases). V was trimmed by 6 bases and J by 7 bases, leaving 18 bases between them. Germline values: CDR1 SGHTA, CDR2 FQGNSA. The CDR3 covers 15 residues. As DNA, the CDR3 is TGTGCCAGCAGTCAGGGTCGGGGTAGGGGTGAAAAACTGTTTTTT. Residues: CASSQGRGRGEKLFF.

This chain joins TRBV11-2 and TRBJ2-7; 9 bases fit TRBD2. The J call may be wrong; the DNA end is better matched by TRBJ2-5. In germline, CDR1 is SGHAT, CDR2 FQNNGV. The CDR3 totals 15 residues. CDR3 in DNA: TGTGCCAGCAGCGATTGGGGACTAGCAAAGGAGACCCAGTACTTC. Amino acids: CASSDWGLAKETQYF.

This sequence joins TRBV14 and TRBJ2-4; 8 positions agree with TRBD2. The germline V gene encodes CDR1 SGHDN and CDR2 FVKESK. This CDR3 spans 14 amino acids. The junction had 13 bases not matched to a gene; V was cut back by 5 bases and J by 13 bases. Written as DNA, the CDR3 is TGTGCCAGCAGCTCAGCGGGGGCCGCTATGAAGCAGTACTTC. The encoded protein is CASSSAGAAMKQYF.

This clonotype was counted a few times. The chain is built from TRBV20-1 and TRBJ2-7; D remains ambiguous. CDR3 length: 12 amino acids. Deletions cut 6 bases from V and 1 base from J, with 10 bases between. The germline gives CDR1 DFQATT, CDR2 SNEGSKA (reference sequence). For the CDR3, the DNA is TGCAGTGCGAGAAAACCGTCCTACGAGCAGTACTTC. As protein: CSARKPSYEQYF.

The chain recombines TRBV29-1 with TRBJ2-1, with TRBD2 matching 10 bases. V shed 8 bases and J 5 bases; nucleotides not matched to a gene: 3. Germline V gene lookup returns CDR1 SQVTM and CDR2 ANQGSEA. The CDR3 consists of 12 residues. The chain's CDR3 is CSQREGNNEQFF. The CDR3, as DNA: TGCAGCCAGCGGGAGGGGAACAATGAGCAGTTCTTC.

The chain couples TRBV20-1 to TRBJ1-6; 9 bases map to TRBD1. V was pared by 3 bases and J by 1 base, with 7 bases of the junction left unmatched. Germline V CDR1 and CDR2: DFQATT, SNEGSKA (reference sequence). CDR3 length: 17 amino acids. CDR3 in DNA: TGCAGTGCTAGGGATTCGGGACAGGGTTCCTATAATTCACCCCTCCACTTT. Amino acids: CSARDSGQGSYNSPLHF.

This chain joins TRBV4-2 and TRBJ1-1, with 7 bases matching TRBD1. V shed 3 bases and J 5 bases; nucleotides not matched to a gene: 9. The V gene's germline CDR1 is LGHNA and CDR2 YNFKEQ. The CDR3 contains 15 residues. As DNA, the CDR3 is TGTGCCAGCAGCCAGGCTCTTCAGGGGGTTACTGAAGCTTTCTTT. It codes for CASSQALQGVTEAFF.

The V and J genes are TRBV3-1 and TRBJ1-5; D remains unclear. CDR1 is LGHDT, CDR2 YNNKEL, per germline (reference sequence). V gave up 0 bases and J gave up 4 bases, with 10 bases separating them. The CDR3 is 15 amino acids. CDR3 bases: TGTGCCAGCAGCCAAGATCTGGGCAGGAATCAGCCCCAGCATTTT. Translating gives CASSQDLGRNQPQHF.

The V gene is TRBV20-1, the J gene TRBJ2-1; TRBD2 aligns across 9 bases. CDR1 is DFQATT and CDR2 is SNEGSKA in the germline V gene (reference sequence). The CDR3 has 15 amino acids. Trimming cost V 0 bases and J 7 bases; bases outside gene matches: 7. The CDR3 nucleotides are TGCAGTGCTAGAGATCCTAGCGGGAAATCGAATGAGCAGTTCTTC. It yields the protein CSARDPSGKSNEQFF.

The chain carries TRBV29-1 and TRBJ2-5, with a tentative D call TRBD2 (5 bases). CDR1 is SQVTM and CDR2 is ANQGSEA in the germline V gene. The CDR3 contains 12 residues. V was cut by 4 bases and J by 5 bases, with 11 bases left in between. The CDR3 sequence: CSVAGREETQYF. The CDR3 coding sequence is TGCAGCGTTGCGGGGAGAGAGGAGACCCAGTACTTC.

This chain connects TRBV28 to TRBJ1-1; perhaps TRBD1 as D (5 bases). This CDR3 has 13 residues. CDR1 is MDHEN, CDR2 SYDVKM, per germline. Trimming stripped 5 bases from V and 7 bases from J, with 14 bases between. The CDR3 is CASSPIGGDEAFF. CDR3 DNA: TGTGCCAGCAGTCCCATCGGGGGAGATGAAGCTTTCTTT.

This chain's CDR3 is CSASASTGDTQYF. CDR3 sequence (DNA): TGCAGTGCTTCTGCCTCCACCGGCGATACGCAGTATTTT. The chain joins TRBV20-1 to TRBJ2-3; D unresolved. CDR3 size: 13 residues. Trimming pared 5 bases from V and 6 bases from J, leaving 15 bases between. Germline loops: CDR1 DFQATT, CDR2 SNEGSKA (reference sequence).

The J gene is TRBJ1-1, the V gene TRBV29-1; D gene uncertain. Germline lookup yields CDR1 SQVTM and CDR2 ANQGSEA. The V and J ends lost 5 bases and 1 base respectively, with 8 bases between them. The CDR3 consists of 12 residues. The CDR3 DNA follows: TGCAGCGTTCCGGAATGGAACACTGAAGCTTTCTTT. Its translation is CSVPEWNTEAFF.

As for this clonotype: A single base separates this from a much larger clone, so it may be a read error. The chain couples TRBV29-1 to TRBJ2-3, with D possibly being TRBD1 (5 bases). This CDR3 region has 13 residues. The germline V gene encodes CDR1 SQVTM and CDR2 ANQGSEA. CDR3 protein: CSIETGGTDTQYF. The DNA for the CDR3 is TGCAGCATTGAAACAGGTGGGACAGATACGCAGTATTTT.

The rearrangement links TRBV6-6 to TRBJ2-5, with 7 positions matching TRBD2. With V trimmed by 10 bases and J by 1 base, 3 bases remained unmatched. The CDR3 covers 12 residues. Germline CDR1 reads MNHNY; CDR2 reads SVGAGI (reference sequence). CDR3 sequence: CATRGSQETQYF. CDR3 DNA sequence: TGTGCCACGCGGGGGTCCCAAGAGACCCAGTACTTC.